This T cell receptor (beta chain) was recovered during a study of cytomegalovirus exposure and HLA in healthy donors (TCRdb year 2017). Regarding the complete study: An earlier analysis of approximately 550 of the donors reported about 250 Gb of sequence data and around 120 million unique TCR beta sequences from about 200 million T cells. To predict cytomegalovirus infection status, the study combined high-throughput TCR immunosequencing, statistical association of individual TCRs with disease status, and machine learning. Four to six DR-DQ haplotypes were handled as single units for association and clustering, since linkage in the cohort was strong. In a later genetic analysis, genome-wide SNP genotypes for about three fifths of the 666 donors were used, and that subset was treated as a discovery cohort. Rather than using new phenotypic data, the later analysis identified candidate immune exposures from TCR beta sequences and from how often those sequences occurred across donors. The study aimed to test whether cataloging public T cell receptors could reveal signatures of past pathogen exposure. HLA typing included class I and class II loci at four-digit resolution. In an earlier analysis of 500 to 650 of the donors, high-throughput TCR beta sequencing was used to judge whether each TCR beta V gene segment behaved as functional or pseudogenic. Among approximately 370 genotyped donors of the cohort, an average of about 240,000 unique TCR beta nucleotide sequences was sequenced per donor, of which approximately 18% were non-productive. The study profiled the T cell repertoires of approximately 700 subjects by immunosequencing and related them to cytomegalovirus serostatus. In a later analysis, previously published TCR beta repertoires from several hundred donors were re-analyzed and high-resolution HLA genotyping was added so that TCR occurrence patterns could be studied. All discovery cohort repertoires had been generated using a single sequencing platform. Of the approximately 400 genotyped donors, around 81% fell in the genetic ancestry cluster associated with self-reported Caucasian donors. Alongside the repertoire data, information on donor age, sex, ethnicity and CMV serostatus was compiled. The number of donors typed differed by locus, with roughly 629-640 for A, B, C, DRB1 and DQB1, 522 for DQA1, some 570 for DPA1, and 400 to 490 for DPB1. An early release that covered more than 550 HLA-typed donors contained 300 to 350 gigabases of sequencing data and tens of millions of unique TCR sequences. Along with the approximately 700-subject first cohort, a separate validation cohort of over a hundred different subjects was used.

Remarks on this clone: Its antigen is unknown. Qualities for individual bases were not recorded, and no much larger clone is one base off.

The cohort was made up of about 610 healthy bone marrow donors. At the time of sampling, every cohort member was nominally healthy, though immune exposures that went unrecorded were likely present. The donor was CMV seropositive and belonged to the group of a few hundred seropositive cohort members. Every donor gave a peripheral blood sample, and the peripheral blood mononuclear cells from that sample were used for TCR beta sequencing. The Qiagen DNeasy Blood Extraction Kit was used to extract genomic DNA from the blood cell samples. Library preparation was by the immunoSEQ multiplex PCR assay. A mixture of 60 forward primers for TCR Vbeta segments and 13 reverse primers for TCR Jbeta segments was used in the multiplex PCR. The CDR3 region of rearranged TCR beta genes was amplified from genomic DNA with a multiplex PCR assay. The amplified TCR beta libraries were sequenced on the Illumina HiSeq System as 87-base-pair reads. The paper's data handling went like this. Across the 700 or so repertoires, a later analysis counted 75 million to 90 million unique TCR beta chains, around 11 million of which were shared by at least two donors. Raw reads were error-corrected and collapsed into unique sequences with a nearest-neighbor algorithm that merged closely related sequences to remove PCR and sequencing errors. Alignment of CDR3 sequences to IMGT reference sequences was used to assign V, D and J gene segments. Each retained sequence needed at least a six-nucleotide match to both a V gene segment and a J gene segment. A rearrangement was called productive if the CDR3 had no stop codons and remained in frame with V and J, and every other rearrangement was called non-productive. CDR3 was defined according to IMGT convention as the region running from the second conserved V-encoded cysteine to the conserved J-encoded phenylalanine. In an earlier analysis of more than 550 of the donors, sequences lacking an unambiguous match to a single V gene segment were excluded. An earlier analysis of some 610 of the donors called V segments functional above 56.7% productive rearrangements and segregating when the between-donor standard deviation exceeded 5%. A statistical classification framework was built for diagnosing cytomegalovirus status from the catalog of TCR beta chain sequences. A later analysis assigned V and J genes by comparing TCR nucleotide sequences with IMGT/GENE-DB human TR gene sequences. A later analysis assigned CDR3 sequences and most-parsimonious VDJ recombination scenarios with the TCRdist pipeline. In a later analysis, each TCR beta chain was defined by its CDR3 amino acid sequence together with its V-gene family, and reads without a unique V-gene family were excluded. A later analysis removed 600 or so highly shared, low-generation-probability nucleotide sequences to deal with suspected cross-contamination and a sequencing artifact. For each public chain, a later analysis derived a clonal expansion index from normalized ranks of inferred template counts within each repertoire. In a later analysis, generation probabilities were computed using a VDJ recombination model fitted to out-of-frame rearrangements, and the results were checked against IGoR. A later analysis scored TCR-TCR, TCR-HLA and TCR-CMV co-occurrence with hypergeometric tests, applying a repertoire-size bias correction to TCR pairs. To estimate false discovery rates, a later analysis permuted the HLA or CMV assignments 20 times. In a later analysis, co-occurring TCRs were grouped using DBSCAN, with TCRdist sequence similarity added in when clustering inside HLA-allele-positive subsets. Co-occurrence clustering excluded repertoires with fewer than 30,000 or more than 120,000 public chains, plus five with anomalous nucleotide sharing. In TCRdb, the immuneACCESS table is reduced to in-frame sequences with V and J assigned. These tables do not hold every clone; where another copy was compared, an unresolved V gene accounts for under half, and the others remain unexplained. D and trimming come from the DNA, and the V and J calls and clone size come from that table. Here the sample has about 78,000 clones; roughly 60% occur a single time. The ten top clones hold less than 7.5% of the sample.

On the study overall, not on this receptor specifically: A later genetic analysis reported fewer N-insertions in productive TCRs among donors in an Asian-associated ancestry cluster than the approximately 670-donor mean. In vitro tests confirmed that a few of the cytomegalovirus-associated TCR beta chains recognize cytomegalovirus antigens. The 87-base-pair reads could not distinguish some IMGT-functional V segments, including TRBV6-2 and TRBV6-3, so those segments were excluded. An association between a missense DCLRE1C variant and V-gene and J-gene trimming of TCR beta chains was found in a later genetic analysis and replicated in an independent cohort. For the cohort, immune exposure information was limited to CMV serostatus. Cytomegalovirus status was reported to be diagnosed by the classifier with high specificity and sensitivity in both the original and validation cohorts. Linkage disequilibrium might explain the correlated functional status among segregating V segments, but an unknown experimental factor could not be ruled out. In an earlier analysis of fewer than 700 of the donors, most TCR beta V segments appeared in productive rearrangements about 87% or about 30% of the time, broadly matching IMGT annotations. Only TCR beta chains were sequenced in this cohort, and the absence of alpha or paired-chain data limited detectable features. In a later analysis, several top co-occurrence clusters were reported to appear linked to parvovirus B19, influenza, CMV and Epstein-Barr virus. Because counts were too low, about 18 rarely observed V segments, including chromosome 9 orphons, were excluded from the earlier analysis of several hundred of the donors. The presence/absence analyses assumed that sequencing depth was roughly uniform across donors, and that assumption may not be true. Most TCR sequences were observed very rarely across donors, whereas some public TCRs were present in many individuals. HLA typing was unavailable for some donors at each locus, so association tests used only the typed subset. In a later analysis, around 15,000 TCR beta sequences were associated with specific HLA alleles at a false discovery rate of 0.05. The study listed over 150 TCR beta chains as associated with cytomegalovirus. A further reported finding was that TCR beta sequences accurately predicted the HLA-A and HLA-B alleles for most subjects in the first cohort. A later analysis found that TCR association rates varied across HLA loci, with DRB1 alleles showing the most associated TCRs and HLA-C alleles the fewest. According to a later analysis, most CMV-associated TCR beta chains appeared to be HLA-restricted, and the HLA associations seemed to be driven largely by CMV exposure. The authors suggested that the approach could potentially be generalized to other disease states and immunological phenotypes. Strong co-occurrence of HLA alleles, especially DR and DQ, made assigning TCR associations to individual alleles difficult. A cluster of highly shared sequence variants was judged likely to represent a technical artifact of the sequencing pipeline. In a later analysis, HLA-associated TCR beta chains showed more clonal expansion and lower generation probabilities than non-associated chains that were equally common.

The CDR3 measures 13 amino acids from cysteine to phenylalanine. The read is trimmed to its CDR3 DNA, 39 bases read in frame from base 1. As encoded in the germline V gene, CDR1 is MGHRA while CDR2 is YSYEKL. V is pared back by 3 bases and J by 1 base, with 5 bases lying between the germline termini. Material: PBMCs. The origin of this receptor is a man aged 25 to 40 in good health and CMV-seropositive. The chain is made from TRBV4-1 and TRBJ2-3; the D segment cannot be called with confidence. The nucleotides are TGCGCCAGCAGCCAGCAGGGCACAGATACGCAGTATTTT. The translation is CASSQQGTDTQYF.